These 21 T cell receptor beta chains were all obtained from the same sample, sequenced in a study of T cell responses to AZD1222 COVID-19 vaccine. Only in-frame clones appear in the TCRdb table, and some are missing; sequencing was by immunoSEQ multiplex PCR. The table shows about 150,000 clones, with 90% occurring only once. Here the sequenced sample was peripheral blood, taken on day 0 of AZD1222 vaccination. The receptor source for this set is an adult in good health.

The rearrangement joins TRBV4-1 to TRBJ1-5, with TRBD1 matching over 9 bases. The CDR3 runs to 14 residues. Germline-derived CDR1 and CDR2 are MGHRA and YSYEKL. Trimming cost V 4 bases and J 7 bases; bases outside gene matches: 5. In DNA, the CDR3 is TGCGCCAGCAGCCCCAGACAGGGGGAACAGCCCCAGCATTTT. This translates into CASSPRQGEQPQHF.

In regard to this clone: Other DNA sequences in this sample translate to the same CDR3. V and J are TRBV6-2 or TRBV6-3 and TRBJ1-5, with unresolved D. Germline CDR1 reads MNHEY; CDR2 reads SVGEGT. V lost 4 bases to trimming and J lost 0 bases, with 4 bases between them. The CDR3 is made up of 13 amino acids. CDR3 DNA sequence: TGTGCCAGCAGTTGGGGTAGCAATCAGCCCCAGCATTTT. Translation: CASSWGSNQPQHF.

This chain uses TRBV4-3 with TRBJ2-7, with D perhaps assigned TRBD1 or TRBD2 (5 bases each). The CDR3 has 15 amino acids. The germline V gene has CDR1 LGHNA and CDR2 YSLEER. The V and J ends lost 0 bases and 7 bases respectively, with 16 bases between them. The CDR3 sequence is CASSQDQEAGSEQYF. DNA for the CDR3: TGCGCCAGCAGCCAAGATCAGGAGGCAGGGAGTGAGCAGTACTTC.

On this clone itself: The same CDR3 also results from other DNA sequences found in this sample. The chain recombines TRBV6-5 with TRBJ2-7; the D is unclear. Between the trimmed V and J ends, which lost 6 bases and 4 bases, there was a span of 7 bases. Germline values: CDR1 MNHEY, CDR2 SVGAGI. The CDR3 totals 11 residues. This CDR3 reads CASSLGYEQYF. For the CDR3, the DNA is TGTGCCAGCAGCCTCGGGTACGAGCAGTACTTC.

The genes are TRBV3-1 (or the pseudogene TRBV3-2) and TRBJ2-3; D is perhaps TRBD1 (5 bases). Per the germline V gene, CDR1 is LGHDT and CDR2 is YNNKEL (reference sequence). V was shortened by 3 bases and J by 4 bases, with 32 bases between the two germline ends. The CDR3 totals 21 residues. The CDR3 nucleotides are TGTGCCAGCAGCCACCTCGTCGGATCTTCATGTGCAGGGAAACTTGCAGATACGCAGTATTTT. Translated: CASSHLVGSSCAGKLADTQYF.

The rearrangement links TRBV9 to TRBJ2-7; TRBD1 is a possible D gene (6 bases). The CDR3 is 13 amino acids. Germline values: CDR1 SGDLS, CDR2 YYNGEE. The V end was cut by 3 bases, the J end by 5 bases, with 12 bases between. CDR3 sequence (DNA): TGTGCCAGCAGCGCTGAACAGGGAAACGAGCAGTACTTC. Its translation: CASSAEQGNEQYF.

This chain joins TRBV7-2 and TRBJ1-2, with 7 bases fitting TRBD1. Per germline, CDR1 SGHTA and CDR2 FQGNSA. The CDR3 is 14 amino acids. V trimming: 5 bases; J trimming: 4 bases; junction bases outside the gene matches: 7. CDR3 in DNA: TGTGCCAGCAGCCCGGACGGGACAGTCTATGGCTACACCTTC. Protein: CASSPDGTVYGYTF.

J is TRBJ2-4 and V is TRBV6-1; no definite D call. CDR3 length: 17 amino acids. V was clipped by 4 bases and J by 2 bases, with 18 bases between them. Looked up from germline, CDR1 is MNHNS and CDR2 is SASEGT. CDR3 nucleotide sequence: TGTGCCAGCAGTGGGTCCCCGGTCCCTAACACCAAAAACATTCAGTACTTC. Residues: CASSGSPVPNTKNIQYF.

This clone was recorded a few times. This sequence joins TRBV30 and TRBJ1-5; tentatively, D is TRBD1 (5 bases). The CDR3 covers 14 residues. Per the germline V gene, CDR1 is GTSNPN and CDR2 is SVGIG (reference sequence). The V end was cut by 2 bases, the J end by 7 bases, with 15 bases between. The CDR3 region is CAWSPGQMEQPQHF. Here the CDR3 DNA reads TGTGCCTGGAGTCCAGGGCAGATGGAACAGCCCCAGCATTTT.

The CDR3 here is CASSSGLTAYNEQFF. The CDR3, as DNA: TGTGCCAGCAGCTCGGGACTTACTGCCTACAATGAGCAGTTCTTC. This chain joins TRBV5-8 and TRBJ2-1; TRBD2 is a possible D gene (6 bases). The CDR3 is 15 residues long. Trimming stripped 3 bases from V and 2 bases from J, with 12 bases between. Per the germline V gene, CDR1 is SGHTS and CDR2 is YDEGEE.

The rearrangement uses TRBV29-1 and TRBJ2-3, with D perhaps assigned TRBD1 or TRBD2 (6 bases each). The CDR3 covers 13 residues. From germline, CDR1 is SQVTM and CDR2 ANQGSEA. Trimming pared 5 bases from V and 5 bases from J, leaving 14 bases between. CDR3 loop: CSVRGRDRDTQYF. CDR3 coding DNA: TGCAGCGTTCGGGGGCGGGATAGAGATACGCAGTATTTT.

The chain is built from TRBV6-2 or TRBV6-3 and TRBJ2-3, with TRBD2 matching 15 bases. Germline CDR1 MNHEY, CDR2 SVGEGT. The J segment lost 0 bases and the V segment lost 5 bases, leaving 6 bases of the junction unmatched. The CDR3 contains 18 residues. CDR3 in DNA: TGTGCCAGCAGTGAGGGACTAGCGGGGGGAACTAGCACAGATACGCAGTATTTT. It translates to CASSEGLAGGTSTDTQYF.

The CDR3 region has the DNA TGTGCCAGCAGCCAAGACCAGGTCTCCGGGGAGCTGTTTTTT. This gives the protein CASSQDQVSGELFF. This chain connects TRBV3-1 (or the pseudogene TRBV3-2) to TRBJ2-2; D is undetermined. Looked up from germline, CDR1 is LGHDT and CDR2 is YNNKEL (reference sequence). CDR3 length: 14 amino acids. The V end lost 0 bases, the J end lost 6 bases, and 8 bases lay between the germline ends.

This clone was seen only a few times. The chain recombines TRBV5-1 with TRBJ1-2; D unresolved. Trimming stripped 0 bases from V and 6 bases from J, with 6 bases between. Germline-derived CDR1 and CDR2 are SGHRS and YFSETQ. The CDR3 contains 12 residues. In nucleotides, the CDR3 is TGCGCCAGCAGCTTGGGGCCGGATGGCTACACCTTC. The encoded protein is CASSLGPDGYTF.

The chain uses TRBV7-2 and TRBJ1-2, with TRBD1 matching 8 bases. Germline CDR1 and CDR2: SGHTA and FQGNSA. CDR3 length: 14 residues. V was pared by 5 bases and J by 4 bases, with 6 bases of the junction left unmatched. The CDR3 DNA follows: TGTGCCAGCAGCATAGGACAGGGCGGCTATGGCTACACCTTC. Amino acids: CASSIGQGGYGYTF.

The CDR3 region has the DNA TGTGCCAGCAGTGACGGGGACAGCACCTATAATTCACCCCTCCACTTT. Encoded protein: CASSDGDSTYNSPLHF. The chain couples TRBV6-1 to TRBJ1-6; 7 bases map to TRBD1. The CDR3 contains 16 residues. The junction had 4 bases not matched to a gene; V was cut back by 3 bases and J by 2 bases. CDR1 and CDR2 from the germline V gene are MNHNS and SASEGT.

The gene calls are TRBV2 and TRBJ1-6, with D possibly matching TRBD1 (6 bases). The germline V gene has CDR1 SNHLY and CDR2 FYNNEI. The CDR3 totals 13 residues. The V end was cut by 3 bases, the J end by 6 bases, with 6 bases between. The chain's CDR3 is CASSEDSNSPLHF. The DNA of the CDR3 is TGTGCCAGCAGTGAGGACAGTAATTCACCCCTCCACTTT.

The chain uses TRBV6-5 and TRBJ2-2; tentative D call: TRBD2 (5 bases). Trimming left V 6 bases short and J 3 bases short, with 11 bases between. Per the germline V gene, CDR1 is MNHEY and CDR2 is SVGAGI. The CDR3 covers 14 residues. DNA for the CDR3: TGTGCCAGCAGCGGGGAGAAGCACACCGGGGAGCTGTTTTTT. This sequence encodes CASSGEKHTGELFF.

The gene calls are TRBV21-1 and TRBJ2-1. TRBV21-1 is a listed pseudogene. The CDR3 covers 15 residues. DNA for the CDR3: TGTGCCAGCAGACCTCAAGGGCGGCTCTACAATGAGCAGTTCTTC. This gives the protein CASRPQGRLYNEQFF.

The chain couples TRBV25-1 to TRBJ2-1; TRBD2 matches 15 bases. The junction had 5 bases not matched to a gene; V was cut back by 4 bases and J by 7 bases. The CDR3 loop spans 16 amino acids. Per germline, CDR1 MGHDK and CDR2 SYGVNS. The CDR3 here is CASSARTSGGANEQFF. CDR3 DNA: TGTGCCAGCAGTGCCCGGACTAGCGGGGGGGCGAATGAGCAGTTCTTC.

The gene calls are TRBV9 and TRBJ2-1; 11 bases agree with TRBD2. This CDR3 is 18 amino acids long. Germline V gene sequence: CDR1 SGDLS, CDR2 YYNGEE. The ends lost 0 bases at V and 9 bases at J; junction bases unmatched: 14. CDR3 bases: TGTGCCAGCAGCGTAGAACTAGCGGGGGCCACAGGGGTTAGTGAGCAGTTCTTC. This encodes CASSVELAGATGVSEQFF.